This section outlines one TCR beta chain sequence together with its context. This clone appeared a single time. Its antigen specificity is not known. The input lacks base qualities; no much larger clone sits a single base away. V lost 5 bases and J lost 2 bases; the stretch between them is 7 bases long. From its cysteine to its phenylalanine, the CDR3 spans 13 amino acids. Only CDR3 DNA remains: 39 bases, in frame from the first base. In the germline V gene, CDR1 corresponds to SGHRS and CDR2 to YFSETQ. The record originates from a study of T cell responses to AZD1222 COVID-19 vaccine (dated by TCRdb to the early 2020s). Context from the whole study: TCR sequencing was performed for fewer than 250 trial participants, of whom 207 were given two doses of AZD1222 and 26 were given two doses of MenACWY control vaccine. Trial participants were enrolled by age into 18-55, 56-69 and 70-plus year subgroups, with approximately 150, 30 and 60 TCR-sequenced participants respectively.

The CDR3 regions of human TCRbeta chains were subjected to immunosequencing. The published analysis was carried out like this. Repertoire TCRs were checked for matches against a reference library of SARS-CoV-2-specific TCRs that had been generated using the MIRA antigen-specificity platform. Breadth meant the fraction of unique TCRs that were SARS-CoV-2-associated, whereas depth meant the fraction of total T cells that were SARS-CoV-2-associated. Using the MIRA data, every spike-specific TCR was mapped to the spike region that the TCR reacted to and assigned to either a CD4 or a CD8 class. Log10-transformed breadth and depth values were compared by one-way ANOVA with Sidak's multiple comparisons tests. This is the immuneACCESS table as TCRdb keeps it, with only in-frame sequences that have V and J called. A part of the clones is gone; compared with another copy, unresolved V genes explain less than half, and the rest is unexplained. V and J calls and clone size are those listed in that table; D and trimming were worked out from the DNA. The table for this sample lists roughly 40,000 clones; approximately 88% of them were counted only once. The leading ten clones occupy 20% to 25% of the sample.

On the study overall, not on this receptor specifically: Only five or six AZD1222 recipients were SARS-CoV-2 seropositive at baseline, limiting conclusions about previously exposed vaccinees. Because no day 14 peak-response samples were available, repertoires were characterized only after the peak T cell response. Vaccine-associated CD4 TCRs spanned the whole spike protein, with dominant responses in regions 160-218 and 743-854. After two AZD1222 doses, both the breadth and the depth of spike-specific TCRs were significantly higher than at day 0 and than in MenACWY recipients. Participants were mostly white British and included more females than males, and it was suggested by the authors that clonal diversity may have been underestimated. In the small 56-69-year group, the increase in depth fell short of significance, most likely because of low power. Nearly half of unique spike-specific TCRs reportedly recognized epitopes outside regions mutated in the B.1.351 and B.1.1.7 variants.

The sample's time point label is to be understood as: about 28 days (+/-7) after the second vaccine dose. AZD1222 recipients with second doses at about 4 weeks or about 12 weeks were pooled, because spike-specific TCR depth and breadth did not differ between schedules. Samples from vaccinated people were obtained from the UK trials COV001 and COV002, which included a single-blind randomized controlled phase 2/3 trial of AZD1222 (ChAdOx1 nCoV-19) in healthy adults. Trial participant PBMC samples were collected at day 0 and day 28 after the second dose for TCRbeta chain sequencing. The source was peripheral blood, collected 28 days after the second AZD1222 dose. This clonotype was sampled from an adult who received the AZD1222 COVID-19 vaccine. The chain is encoded by TRBV5-1 joined to TRBJ2-2, with the D segment identity uncertain. For the CDR3, the sequence is CASRDQNTGELFF. In nucleotides, the sequence is TGCGCCAGCAGGGACCAAAACACCGGGGAGCTGTTTTTT.